The rows below give T cell receptor beta chains drawn from one sample of a study of identical twins. TCRdb redid the calling of the 5' RACE reads with MiXCR, one entry per CDR3 protein. The sample has 450,000 to 650,000 distinct CDR3 sequences, around 9.6% seen once. The same data also went into a second study, on yellow fever vaccine responses in identical twins.

The material sequenced was PBMCs. These receptors all come from a young woman in good health. Both conserved end residues are part of each CDR3. The order of the fields is V gene, D gene, J gene, clone size, CDR3 length, CDR3 protein, CDR3 DNA. The D gene is left open where the match is weak. Some rows have no size entry. The others give once, few or many, or a class for an expanded clone.

>TRBV12-3/TRBV12-4|NA|TRBJ1-1|few|13
CASRPLRNTEAFF
TGTGCCAGCAGACCCCTCAGGAACACTGAAGCTTTCTTT
>TRBV20-1|TRBD2|TRBJ2-3|many|13
CSASRGVPDTQYF
TGCAGTGCGTCGCGGGGGGTCCCGGATACGCAGTATTTT
>TRBV7-3|NA|TRBJ1-6|NA|14
CASSPGLRNEPLHF
TGTGCCAGCAGCCCGGGTTTGAGAAACGAACCCCTCCACTTT
>TRBV5-5|TRBD1|TRBJ1-1|few|15
CASSVDRGIRTEAFF
TGTGCCAGCAGCGTGGACAGGGGTATAAGGACTGAAGCTTTCTTT
>TRBV12-2|NA|TRBJ2-1|NA|18
CASRLAPDRGRGYNEQFF
TGTGCAAGTCGCCTAGCCCCAGACAGGGGGAGGGGTTACAATGAGCAGTTCTTC
>TRBV14|NA|TRBJ2-7|many|14
CASSLRRESYEQYF
TGTGCCAGCAGCCTCAGACGGGAGAGCTACGAGCAGTACTTC
>TRBV25-1|TRBD2|TRBJ2-2|NA|15
CASSRASGDTGELFF
TGTGCCAGCAGTAGGGCTAGCGGGGACACCGGGGAGCTGTTTTTT
>TRBV28|NA|TRBJ2-6|many|15
CASSLAGSGDNVLTF
TGTGCCAGCAGTTTAGCGGGATCAGGGGACAACGTCCTGACTTTC
>TRBV3-1|TRBD2|TRBJ2-1|many|15
CASSQAAGGLGEQFF
TGTGCCAGCAGCCAAGCTGCGGGAGGACTCGGCGAGCAGTTCTTC
>TRBV5-1|TRBD1|TRBJ2-6|few|18
CAIFGRGFKNTGANVLTF
TGCGCCATCTTCGGCAGGGGGTTTAAAAATACTGGGGCCAACGTCCTGACTTTC
>TRBV7-9|NA|TRBJ2-7|few|15
CASSLWAGKRNEQYF
TGTGCCAGCAGCTTGTGGGCAGGGAAAAGGAACGAGCAGTACTTC
>TRBV3-1|NA|TRBJ1-2|many|12
CASSVSSGGYTF
TGTGCCAGCAGCGTTTCAAGTGGTGGCTACACCTTC
>TRBV27|NA|TRBJ2-7|NA|13
CASSLSKRGEQYF
TGTGCCAGCAGTTTATCGAAACGGGGCGAGCAGTACTTC
>TRBV4-1|TRBD1|TRBJ2-2|many|15
CASSQGDRVTGELFF
TGCGCCAGCAGCCAAGGAGACAGGGTCACCGGGGAGCTGTTTTTT
>TRBV28|TRBD1|TRBJ2-7|few|15
CASSPQGARGYEQYF
TGTGCCAGCAGCCCACAGGGGGCGAGAGGCTACGAGCAGTACTTC
>TRBV3-1|NA|TRBJ2-7|NA|15
CASSLGTRVTYEQYF
TGTGCCAGCAGCCTCGGGACCCGGGTTACCTACGAGCAGTACTTC
>TRBV28|TRBD1|TRBJ1-6|many|13
CASSGDRGSPLHF
TGTGCCAGCAGTGGGGACAGGGGTTCACCCCTCCACTTT
>TRBV29-1|NA|TRBJ2-7|NA|12
CSVTRLDGEQYF
TGCAGCGTCACTAGACTAGACGGCGAGCAGTACTTC
>TRBV27|TRBD1|TRBJ2-2|few|16
CASSFRDRLNTGELFF
TGTGCCAGCAGTTTTCGGGACAGACTCAACACCGGGGAGCTGTTTTTT
>TRBV9|NA|TRBJ2-5|many|16
CASSAPPLRGQETQYF
TGTGCCAGCAGCGCCCCCCCCCTGCGGGGCCAAGAGACCCAGTACTTC
>TRBV6-4|NA|TRBJ1-2|many|13
CASSEDGNYGYTF
TGTGCCAGCAGCGAGGACGGAAACTATGGCTACACCTTC
>TRBV4-3|NA|TRBJ1-5|many|14
CASSQDPVKQPQHF
TGCGCCAGCAGCCAAGACCCCGTCAAACAGCCCCAGCATTTT
>TRBV6-1|NA|TRBJ2-3|NA|14
CASIGGRASDTQYF
TGTGCCAGCATTGGGGGCAGGGCGTCAGATACGCAGTATTTT
>TRBV19|NA|TRBJ1-1|NA|13
CASTGTSNTEAFF
TGTGCCAGCACCGGGACCTCAAACACTGAAGCTTTCTTT
>TRBV7-3|NA|TRBJ2-1|many|11
CASSRGAEQFF
TGTGCCAGCAGCCGAGGGGCTGAGCAGTTCTTC
>TRBV6-1|TRBD2|TRBJ2-5|few|15
CASSEPGLAEENQYF
TGTGCCAGCAGTGAACCGGGACTAGCGGAAGAGAACCAGTACTTC
>TRBV29-1|TRBD2|TRBJ2-7|many|14
CSVTLAGGPYEQYF
TGCAGCGTTACCCTAGCGGGAGGGCCCTACGAGCAGTACTTC
>TRBV7-9|NA|TRBJ2-7|few|15
CASSTPVGVNYEQYF
TGTGCCAGCAGCACGCCGGTGGGGGTAAACTACGAGCAGTACTTC
>TRBV29-1|TRBD2|TRBJ2-5|once|14
CSVESHGGGETQYF
TGCAGCGTTGAAAGCCACGGGGGAGGGGAGACCCAGTACTTC
>TRBV20-1|TRBD1|TRBJ2-7|many|13
CSARRQGIYEQYF
TGCAGTGCTAGACGACAGGGGATCTACGAGCAGTACTTC
>TRBV20-1|NA|TRBJ2-7|many|15
CSARDAAGKGFEQYF
TGCAGTGCTAGAGATGCGGCAGGGAAGGGCTTTGAGCAGTACTTC
>TRBV7-8|TRBD1|TRBJ2-7|NA|16
CASSLGAGTGTYEQYF
TGTGCCAGCAGCTTAGGTGCTGGGACAGGGACCTACGAGCAGTACTTC
>TRBV7-2|NA|TRBJ2-3|few|14
CASTLRVGTDTQYF
TGTGCCAGCACTCTTCGGGTGGGCACAGATACGCAGTATTTT
>TRBV7-8|TRBD2|TRBJ2-3|many|15
CASSLGLAGSDTQYF
TGTGCCAGCAGCTTAGGACTAGCGGGGTCAGATACGCAGTATTTT
>TRBV12-3/TRBV12-4|TRBD2|TRBJ2-3|few|15
CASSTTSGGLDTQYF
TGTGCCAGCAGTACTACTAGCGGGGGTTTGGATACGCAGTATTTT
>TRBV5-6|NA|TRBJ2-1|NA|15
CASSFRGVGLAEQFF
TGTGCCAGCAGCTTTAGGGGCGTTGGGTTGGCTGAGCAGTTCTTC
>TRBV6-5|NA|TRBJ1-1|NA|15
CASSYVFGGNTEAFF
TGTGCCAGCAGTTACGTATTTGGGGGTAACACTGAAGCTTTCTTT
>TRBV5-8|NA|TRBJ2-7|NA|15
CASRPRAPVSYEQYF
TGTGCCAGCAGACCCCGGGCCCCTGTGTCCTACGAGCAGTACTTC
>TRBV15|TRBD1|TRBJ2-7|NA|17
CATSRDTGNRGLYEQYF
TGTGCCACCAGCAGAGACACAGGGAACAGGGGGCTCTACGAGCAGTACTTC
>TRBV7-8|NA|TRBJ2-7|NA|14
CASSRLVGSYEQYF
TGTGCCAGCAGCAGACTAGTGGGATCCTACGAGCAGTACTTC
>TRBV12-3/TRBV12-4|TRBD1|TRBJ2-1|few|15
CASSPPGQGSDEQFF
TGTGCCAGCAGTCCCCCGGGACAGGGTTCGGATGAGCAGTTCTTC
>TRBV6-1|NA|TRBJ2-1|NA|15
CASRPLAVSYNEQFF
TGTGCCAGCAGACCCCTAGCCGTCTCCTACAATGAGCAGTTCTTC
>TRBV6-1|NA|TRBJ2-7|NA|13
CACSQGLAYEQYF
TGTGCCTGCTCCCAGGGACTCGCCTACGAGCAGTACTTC
>TRBV6-2/TRBV6-3|NA|TRBJ2-5|many|13
CASSYPISETQYF
TGTGCCAGCAGTTACCCTATTAGTGAGACCCAGTACTTC
>TRBV15|NA|TRBJ2-6|few|17
CATSRPPGPRGANVLTF
TGTGCCACCAGCAGACCCCCGGGACCCCGTGGGGCCAACGTCCTGACTTTC
>TRBV29-1|TRBD1|TRBJ2-1|many|14
CSVATGGDYNEQFF
TGCAGCGTTGCGACAGGGGGCGACTACAATGAGCAGTTCTTC
>TRBV7-9|TRBD1|TRBJ1-1|NA|15
CASRFFRQGNTEAFF
TGTGCCAGCAGGTTCTTCAGACAGGGAAACACTGAAGCTTTCTTT
>TRBV2|NA|TRBJ2-5|few|13
CASSRAQQETQYF
TGTGCCAGCTCACGGGCGCAACAAGAGACCCAGTACTTC
>TRBV2|NA|TRBJ1-5|few|14
CASSEAPGYQPQHF
TGTGCCAGCAGTGAAGCGCCAGGATATCAGCCCCAGCATTTT
>TRBV12-3/TRBV12-4|TRBD1|TRBJ2-3|NA|12
CASTLNRGAQYF
TGTGCCAGCACCTTAAACAGGGGAGCGCAGTATTTT
>TRBV7-9|TRBD1|TRBJ1-1|NA|14
CASSDRDKHTEAFF
TGTGCCAGCAGCGACAGGGATAAACACACTGAAGCTTTCTTT
>TRBV12-3/TRBV12-4|TRBD1|TRBJ1-2|NA|14
CASSPTGGSSGYTF
TGTGCCAGCAGTCCCACAGGGGGATCGTCTGGCTACACCTTC
>TRBV20-1|NA|TRBJ2-1|few|15
CSGPGAESSYNEQFF
TGCAGTGGCCCTGGAGCGGAAAGCTCCTACAATGAGCAGTTCTTC